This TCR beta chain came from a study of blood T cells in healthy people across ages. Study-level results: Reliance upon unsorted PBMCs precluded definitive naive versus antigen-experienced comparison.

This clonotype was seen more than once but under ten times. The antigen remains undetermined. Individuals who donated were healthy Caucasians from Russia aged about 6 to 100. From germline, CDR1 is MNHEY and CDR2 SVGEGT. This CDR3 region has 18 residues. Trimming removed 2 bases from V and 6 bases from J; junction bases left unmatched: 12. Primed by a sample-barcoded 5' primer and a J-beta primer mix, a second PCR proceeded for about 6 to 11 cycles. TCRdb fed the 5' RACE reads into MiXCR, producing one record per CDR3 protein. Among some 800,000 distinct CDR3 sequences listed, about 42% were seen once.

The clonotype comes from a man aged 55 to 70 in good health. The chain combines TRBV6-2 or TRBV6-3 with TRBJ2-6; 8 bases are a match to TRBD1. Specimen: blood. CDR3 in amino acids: CASSYTKKDRVTANVLTF. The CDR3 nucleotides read TGTGCCAGCAGTTACACCAAGAAGGACAGGGTGACGGCCAACGTCCTGACTTTC.